This T cell receptor beta chain was identified in a study of T cells in Graves' hyperthyroidism and ophthalmopathy (dated by TCRdb to between 2017 and 2020). In terms of the full investigation: Peripheral blood samples were taken at initial diagnosis, before any treatment was given. The paper reports TCR Vbeta CDR3 sequencing of some 140 peripheral blood samples: around 45 ophthalmopathy, 70 to 85 hyperthyroidism and some 17 progressor patients. Prospective prediction of ophthalmopathy was tested in an independent validation cohort consisting of 18 to 20 hyperthyroidism patients and some 17 patients who later progressed to ophthalmopathy. The 75 to 100 discovery patients were randomly split 7:3 into training and test sets. Following sampling, methimazole starting at 30 mg daily was given to hyperthyroidism patients, and high-dose intravenous methylprednisolone was given to ophthalmopathy patients. A discovery cohort of about 95 patients, approximately 45 with Graves' ophthalmopathy and approximately 60 with stable Graves' hyperthyroidism, was used to find distinguishing TCR V-J signatures. In six Graves' hyperthyroidism patients, the study also compared T-cell repertoires from thyroid tissue with T-cell repertoires from blood. General study outcomes and caveats: In validation, the model predicted progression to ophthalmopathy with approximately 70% sensitivity and less than 80% specificity, a median of about 6 months before onset. In cross-validation, a model built on a 13 V-J signature told ophthalmopathy apart from stable hyperthyroidism with about 90% sensitivity and 81% to 82% specificity, and in testing the same model reached 80%/75%. Most expanded thyroid clonotypes (frequency above 0.001) were also detected in blood, a finding suggesting that blood repertoires may reflect thyroid immune responses. Sample size was not statistically predetermined, and investigators were not blinded to group allocation.

Regarding this clonotype: No antigen is known for it. No much larger clone is present one base from it, and per-base qualities are unavailable.

Amplification of TCR beta CDR3 regions was carried out from RNA transcripts. For the first round of RT-PCR on the TCR CDR3, the HTBI primer set was used together with the Qiagen OneStep RT-PCR kit. Libraries were constructed in a second round of multiplex PCR, after which size selection and purification were carried out. The libraries were sequenced on an Illumina HiSeq2000 using paired-end 100 bp reads. Per the original workflow: SOAPnuke was used to process the raw data, with reads discarded if the reads contained adapters or uncalled bases, had a mean Phred below 15, or lacked an exact constant-primer or identifier match. High-quality paired reads were merged using COPE v1.2.5, and each unique nucleotide sequence was defined as a clonotype. Clonotypes were aligned to IMGT TRBV, TRBD and TRBJ reference segments using MiTCR v1.1. Analysis was restricted to V-J combinations with a frequency above 0.0001, which covered about 99% of repertoires. A TCS score was defined as the ratio of F50 (clonal expansion) to E x V (chaos), with BLOSUM62-based TCRdist applied between CDR3 peptides within each V-J. Welch's t-statistics and random forest reduced around 520 V-J features to about 13, which were used in a naive Bayes classifier (R e1071). TCRdb applied fastp at Q25 and MiXCR to the public reads, then kept only in-frame beta chains. Identical CDR3 proteins give one entry, which carries the most common genes and DNA. TCRdb's processing, not the study's, gives the V and J calls here. The sample table contains under 400,000 distinct CDR3 sequences; only one count was recorded for 11% to 15% of them. About 11% of the sample belongs to the ten largest clones.

CDR1 SGHAT and CDR2 FQNNGV were looked up in the germline V gene. V is cut by 4 bases and J by 4 bases, and the space between the germline ends is 27 bases. The CDR3 has 19 amino acids, counting the end cysteine and phenylalanine. Only CDR3 DNA remains: 57 bases, in frame from the first base. A patient counted as having stable Graves' hyperthyroidism if no progression to ophthalmopathy occurred over 18 months of follow-up. Hyperthyroidism patients were newly diagnosed, with disease duration under 2 months, and aged 18 to 65 years. Any patient with an uncontrolled infection, another autoimmune disease, pregnancy or lactation was excluded. Clinical symptoms, serum thyroxine and TRAb, thyroid ultrasound, and orbital computed tomography formed the basis for the diagnoses. PBMCs were isolated from about 9.1 ml of fresh peripheral blood by Ficoll-Paque density gradient centrifugation. Trizol reagent was used to extract total RNA, and RNA quality was then checked on an Agilent 2100 Bioanalyzer.

The rearrangement joined TRBV11-2 to TRBJ2-3; TRBD2 could be the D gene, as 6 bases match. The TCR comes from a woman aged 55-75 years with Graves' hyperthyroidism. Specimen: blood. The DNA reads TGTGCCAGCAGCTCGACGGTGACGGGACTCCAACTGATTGCAGATACGCAGTATTTT. The resulting protein is CASSSTVTGLQLIADTQYF.